This T cell receptor beta chain came from a study of T cell responses to AZD1222 COVID-19 vaccine. In regard to this clone: Its antigen is unknown.

Study findings and constraints: Spike-specific TCR depth and breadth grew after two AZD1222 doses. Baseline seropositivity occurred in only a handful of AZD1222 recipients.

The V gene lost 5 bases and the J gene lost 3 bases, with 18 bases spanning the gap. This CDR3 has 15 residues. Germline lookup yields CDR1 SGHRS and CDR2 YFSETQ. TCRdb keeps only in-frame clones here, not all; method: immunoSEQ multiplex PCR. The table records about 160,000 clones, around nine tenths of them present only once. The source of this sequence is an adult in good health. This rearrangement joins TRBV5-1 to TRBJ2-7; D is possibly TRBD1 (5 bases). Material: peripheral blood, obtained on day 0 of AZD1222 vaccination. The CDR3 nucleotides are TGCGCCAGCAGATCCCAGGGCGGCCCCTTCTACGAGCAGTACTTC. Translating it yields CASRSQGGPFYEQYF.